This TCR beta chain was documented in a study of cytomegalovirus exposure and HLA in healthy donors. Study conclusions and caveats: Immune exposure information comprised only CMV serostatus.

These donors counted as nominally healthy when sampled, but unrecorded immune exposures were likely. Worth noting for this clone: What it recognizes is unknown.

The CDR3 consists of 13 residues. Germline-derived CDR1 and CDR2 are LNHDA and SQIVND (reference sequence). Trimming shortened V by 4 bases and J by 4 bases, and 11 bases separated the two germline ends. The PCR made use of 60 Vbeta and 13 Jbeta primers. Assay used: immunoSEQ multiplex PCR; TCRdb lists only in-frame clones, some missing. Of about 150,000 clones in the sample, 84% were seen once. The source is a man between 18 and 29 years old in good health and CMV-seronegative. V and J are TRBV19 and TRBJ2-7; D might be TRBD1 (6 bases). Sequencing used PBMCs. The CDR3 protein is CASSTPDRYEQYF. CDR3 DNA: TGTGCCAGTAGTACGCCGGACAGATACGAGCAGTACTTC. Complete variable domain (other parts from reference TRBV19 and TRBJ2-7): DGGITQSPKYLFRKEGQNVTLSCEQNLNHDAMYWYRQDPGQGLRLIYYSQIVNDFQKGDIAEGYSVSREKKESFPLTVTSAQKNPTAFYLCASSTPDRYEQYFGPGTRLTVT.